The TCR beta chain described here comes from a study of vaccination effects on CD4 cells after COVID-19. A note on this clone: Its antigen is as yet unknown.

Sequencing followed a ViraFEST assay step that expanded antigen-specific CD4+ T cells with viral peptide pools. Subsequent to a culture period of under twelve days, CD4+ T cells were isolated. Vaccination of participants consisted of two doses of either the BNT162b2 or mRNA-1273 vaccine. Notes on the study in general: Few convalescent patients were studied, and early post-infection samples were lacking. Late after vaccination, infection- and vaccine-induced clones showed marked clonal contraction.

Method: immunoSEQ multiplex PCR; TCRdb's copy keeps in-frame clones and lacks some. This sample has tens of thousands of clones, with roughly 80% found just once. The sequenced sample was CD4+ T cells from PBMCs cultured with SARS-CoV-2 spike peptides, obtained after COVID-19 vaccination. The receptor was isolated from a human donor who received a COVID-19 vaccine.

CDR3 in amino acids: CASTRDTYNSPLHF. Here the CDR3 DNA reads TGTGCCAGCACCCGGGACACCTATAATTCACCCCTCCACTTT. The V gene is TRBV7-9, the J gene TRBJ1-6, with D possibly TRBD1 on 6 matching bases. Trimming took 7 bases from V and 2 from J, leaving 9 bases between them. Per germline, CDR1 SEHNR and CDR2 FQNEAQ (reference sequence). The CDR3 has 14 amino acids.